A single T cell receptor beta chain is shown here with its context. Germline CDR1 LGHNA, CDR2 YNFKEQ. Trimming removed 0 bases from V and 4 bases from J, with 6 bases in between. This CDR3 spans 14 amino acids. This sample stems from a study of T cell changes during pregnancy in multiple sclerosis. Sequencing was performed with immunoSEQ multiplex PCR; in TCRdb, only in-frame clones are kept and a portion is missing. The table lists about 29,000 clones, 75% to 95% of them singletons. This clonotype originated in a female donor with multiple sclerosis, enrolled in a pregnancy study. Sample: CD8+ T cells from peripheral blood mononuclear cells, taken before pregnancy. V gene TRBV4-2 combines with J gene TRBJ2-2; D is ambiguous. The CDR3 here is CASSQEYSTGELFF. In DNA form, the CDR3 reads TGTGCCAGCAGCCAAGAGTACTCCACCGGGGAGCTGTTTTTT.